Sequencing of this T cell receptor beta chain was carried out in a study of blood T cell repertoires in COVID-19 (dated by TCRdb to about 2020). With respect to the entire study: Samples covering the acute and convalescent phases of COVID-19 were provided by collaborators in the United States, Italy and Spain. A de-identified subject ID, COVID-19 status, age in years and sex were almost always included in the sample metadata. Where available, HLA class I and class II types were obtained from metadata supplied by the sample provider rather than from assay-based typing. The material from the prospective study consisted of cDNA or gDNA derived from T cells, B-cell-depleted T cells, or PBMCs. The samples were drawn from two sources: the first 160 participants of the ongoing ImmuneRACE study, and some 1,300 subjects contributed by 6 global collaborators. Deeply sampled blood TCRbeta repertoires from subjects exposed to, actively infected with, or recovered from COVID-19 were included in the dataset. The repertoires were released in a freely available public database meant as a resource for research on the immune response to SARS-CoV-2. What the study reported, not specific to this receptor: The quantity of clinical and demographic metadata differed by source and by participant and was supplied without curation.

TCRbeta CDR3 regions were amplified from genomic DNA by means of the immunoSEQ Assay, a bias-controlled multiplex PCR. The original pipeline was this. Nucleated cell counts per sample were estimated from amplification of reference gene primers within the assay. To quantify the absolute abundance of each unique TCRbeta CDR3 rearrangement, sequence reads were collapsed and filtered. For each sample, productive Simpson clonality was calculated as the square root of Simpson's diversity index across productive rearrangements. TCRdb re-hosts the immuneACCESS table, in-frame sequences only. Its copies lack some clones; in the studies checked, an unresolved V gene accounts for under half of them, and the cause for the rest is not known. V, J and clone size are taken as reported in that table, and D and trimming were inferred from the DNA itself. The sample table records 250,000 to 300,000 clones; over 75% of these occur just once. The ten largest account for 1.1% of the sample.

CDR1 and CDR2 are read off the germline V gene as SGDLS and YYNGEE. From the cysteine up to the phenylalanine, the CDR3 has a length of 16 residues. The retained sequence is limited to the CDR3, 48 bases, with the frame set at the first base. V sheds 4 bases and J sheds 4 bases, leaving 19 bases between their ends. Details on this clone: Its binding antigen is unknown. No base quality values were provided; no much bigger clone lies one nucleotide off.

In the prospective study, participants were roughly 18 to 89 years old, resided in under 30 geographic areas of the United States, and were enrolled through a virtual design. In the prospective study, cohorts were assigned on the basis of participant-reported clinical history obtained from a screening survey and a study questionnaire. Recovered participants in ImmuneRACE Cohort 3 were defined as having two consecutive negative NP/OP PCR tests, clearance from a healthcare professional, or resolution of symptoms. Mobile phlebotomists in the prospective study collected whole blood, serum and a nasopharyngeal or oropharyngeal swab from every participant. Prospective study participants could optionally give additional blood draws and questionnaires over an approximately 2-month period. Blood samples from the prospective study were shipped frozen or at room temperature prior to DNA extraction.

Recombination joined TRBV9 with TRBJ2-3; the D gene is perhaps TRBD2, on 6 matching bases. This receptor was identified in a woman aged 25 to 39 who had recovered from COVID-19. The sequencing input was PBMCs or T cells enriched from blood (not recorded which). The nucleotide sequence reads TGTGCCAGCAGCTTACGAGCGGGCGTGGGGGCAGATACGCAGTATTTT. This translates into CASSLRAGVGADTQYF.